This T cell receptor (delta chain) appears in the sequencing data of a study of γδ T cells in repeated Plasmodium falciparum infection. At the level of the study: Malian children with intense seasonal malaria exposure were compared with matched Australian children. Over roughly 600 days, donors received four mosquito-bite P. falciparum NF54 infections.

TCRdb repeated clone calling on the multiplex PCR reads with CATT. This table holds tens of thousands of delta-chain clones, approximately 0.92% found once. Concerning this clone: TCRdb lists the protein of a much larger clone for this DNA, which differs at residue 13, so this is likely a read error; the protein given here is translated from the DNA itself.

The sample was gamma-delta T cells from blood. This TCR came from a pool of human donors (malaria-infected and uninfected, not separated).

The CDR3 reads CACVSLPITGGDADKLIF. Written as DNA, the CDR3 is TGTGCCTGTGTATCCCTTCCGATTACTGGGGGAGACGCCGATAAACTCATCTTT. V usage is TRDV2 and J usage is TRDJ1; 9 bases map to TRDD3. The J gene was missing in TCRdb and was found by matching the end of the DNA to germline. The germline CDR1 and CDR2 sequences are GEAIGNYY and EKD. This CDR3 region has 18 residues. V shed 5 bases and J 3 bases; nucleotides not matched to a gene: 18.